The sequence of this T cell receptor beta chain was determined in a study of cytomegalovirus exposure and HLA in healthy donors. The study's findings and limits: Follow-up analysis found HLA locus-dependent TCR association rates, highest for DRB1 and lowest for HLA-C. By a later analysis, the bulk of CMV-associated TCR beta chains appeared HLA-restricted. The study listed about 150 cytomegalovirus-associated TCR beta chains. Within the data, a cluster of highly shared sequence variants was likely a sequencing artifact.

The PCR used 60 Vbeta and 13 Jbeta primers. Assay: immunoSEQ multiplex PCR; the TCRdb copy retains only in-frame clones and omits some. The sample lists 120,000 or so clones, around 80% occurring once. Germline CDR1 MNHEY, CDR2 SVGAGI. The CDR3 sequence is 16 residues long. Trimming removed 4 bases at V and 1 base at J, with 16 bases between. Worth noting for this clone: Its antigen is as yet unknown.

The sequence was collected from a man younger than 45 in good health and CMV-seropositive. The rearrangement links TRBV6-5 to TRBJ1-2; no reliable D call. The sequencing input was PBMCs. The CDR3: CASSSGAVGRNYGYTF. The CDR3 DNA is TGTGCCAGCAGTTCCGGAGCAGTAGGTCGTAACTATGGCTACACCTTC.